The rows below give T cell receptor beta chains drawn from one sample of a study of liver allograft versus peripheral blood T cells. TCRdb fed the reads into MiXCR, producing one record per CDR3 protein. The sample lists approximately 1,000 distinct CDR3 sequences, about 21% occurring once. The receptors were gathered from a human patient who had a liver transplant. Some T cells may trace back to the graft donor. Each CDR3 is given with its conserved first and last residue. D genes are given only for firm matches. Some rows mark clone size as missing; the rest say once, few, many or name a class of expanded clone.

TRBV29-1	TRBD1	TRBJ1-5	medium-sized	TGCAGCGTTGTAAGGCCCGGGACAGGGGCTACCGATCAGCCCCAGCATTTT	CSVVRPGTGATDQPQHF
TRBV5-4	.	TRBJ1-2	medium-sized	TGTGCCAGCAGCTTGGGCAACTATGGCTACACCTTC	CASSLGNYGYTF
TRBV19	.	TRBJ1-4	large	TGTGCCAGTAGTATAGTCTTGGCGGGATACAATGAAAAACTGTTTTTT	CASSIVLAGYNEKLFF
TRBV6-6	TRBD1	TRBJ1-4	once	TGTGCCTATCGCGAGGGGGCCTATGAAAAACTGTTTTTT	CAYREGAYEKLFF
TRBV4-1	.	TRBJ1-1	.	TGCGCCAGCAGCCAAGAATTCGATGCTTACGGGAGCGTCACTGAAGCTTTCTTT	CASSQEFDAYGSVTEAFF
TRBV6-2/TRBV6-3	.	TRBJ2-2	many	TGTGCCAGCAGTTCGACAGAGACCGGGGAGCTGTTTTTT	CASSSTETGELFF
TRBV9	TRBD1	TRBJ2-3	many	TGTGCCAGCAGCGTAGGTTCTTTTCAGGGGGTGGCAGATACGCAGTATTTT	CASSVGSFQGVADTQYF
TRBV6-1	.	TRBJ2-3	many	TGTGCCAGCAGTCAAGGAGGGAATGGAAATACGCAGTATTTT	CASSQGGNGNTQYF
TRBV18	.	TRBJ1-1	large	TGTGCCAGCTCACTGGGGCACCCTATCACTGAAGCTTTCTTT	CASSLGHPITEAFF
TRBV7-9	.	TRBJ1-1	large	TGTGCCAGCAGCTTAGCGCAGGGGCGAAACACTGAAGCTTTCTTT	CASSLAQGRNTEAFF
TRBV7-9	.	TRBJ1-1	medium-sized	TGTGCCAGCAGCTTAGGAGGGAAGGGGGAGAACACTGAAGCTTTCTTT	CASSLGGKGENTEAFF
TRBV5-4	TRBD1	TRBJ2-7	medium-sized	TGTGCCAGCAGCTTGGGGCAGGGGGCTATCGAGCAGTACTTC	CASSLGQGAIEQYF
TRBV25-1	.	TRBJ1-1	medium-sized	TGTGCCAGCAGTGAATGGGGGACGGCGAACACTGAAGCTTTCTTT	CASSEWGTANTEAFF
TRBV6-5	.	TRBJ1-2	many	TGTGCCACCTTTAGGGCCCCCCATGGCTACACCTTC	CATFRAPHGYTF
TRBV9	.	TRBJ1-3	.	TGTGCCAGCAGCGGAGGAAGGGGGTTGAGGGGAAACACCATATATTTT	CASSGGRGLRGNTIYF
TRBV9	TRBD1	TRBJ1-1	large	TGTGCCAGCAGCGTAGGGACAGGGGAAGCTTTCTTT	CASSVGTGEAFF
TRBV5-1	TRBD1	TRBJ2-7	.	TGCGCCAGCAGCCCCGGGACAGCCTACGAGCAGTACTTC	CASSPGTAYEQYF
TRBV5-4	TRBD2	TRBJ2-7	few	TGTGCCAGCAGCTTCTGGGGGGGGAACTACGAGCAGTACTTC	CASSFWGGNYEQYF
TRBV11-2	.	TRBJ2-4	.	TGTGCCAGCAGCTTAGCCCTAGGAAGGGCCAAAAACATTCAGTACTTC	CASSLALGRAKNIQYF
TRBV18	.	TRBJ1-5	medium-sized	TGTGCCAGCTCACCCCTCAGTTGGGGGAGCAATCAGCCCCAGCATTTT	CASSPLSWGSNQPQHF
TRBV6-2/TRBV6-3	.	TRBJ2-2	large	TGTGCCTCAACGGTCACCGGGGAGCTGTTTTTT	CASTVTGELFF
TRBV9	TRBD1	TRBJ2-2	medium-sized	TGTGCCAGCAGCGCCTGGGGGGGACAGGGCTACGGGGAGCTGTTTTTT	CASSAWGGQGYGELFF
TRBV12-3/TRBV12-4	.	TRBJ1-2	many	TGTGCCAGCAGTTTATCGAAGAGGGGAGAAGGCTACACCTTC	CASSLSKRGEGYTF
TRBV12-3/TRBV12-4	.	TRBJ1-1	medium-sized	TGTGCCAGCAGTCCCTTCGGACGGGACACTGAAGCTTTCTTT	CASSPFGRDTEAFF
TRBV20-1	.	TRBJ1-2	many	TGCAGTGCTCCTCGGGCGGGTGGCTACACCTTC	CSAPRAGGYTF
TRBV7-3	TRBD2	TRBJ2-1	.	TGTGCCAGCAGCTTAGGGACTACAGTCAATGAGCAGTTCTTC	CASSLGTTVNEQFF
TRBV6-5	TRBD1	TRBJ1-1	.	TGTGCCAGCAGTTATGGGACAGGGAGACTTACTGAAGCTTTCTTT	CASSYGTGRLTEAFF
TRBV9	TRBD2	TRBJ2-5	.	TGTGCCAGCAGCGTAGCTAGCGGACAAGAGACCCAGTACTTC	CASSVASGQETQYF
TRBV27	TRBD1	TRBJ1-2	large	TGTGCCAGCAGTTGGGGGACAGGGCATGGCTACACCTTC	CASSWGTGHGYTF
TRBV28	.	TRBJ2-7	.	TGTGCCAGCAGTTCCTTTGGACAGTCCTACGAGCAGTACTTC	CASSSFGQSYEQYF
TRBV7-6	.	TRBJ2-2	few	TGTGCCAGCAGCGTAGGCCCTACCGGGGAGCTGTTTTTT	CASSVGPTGELFF
TRBV14	TRBD1	TRBJ2-1	few	TGTGCCAGCAGCCTTTGGGACAGGGAAGAGAATGAGCAGTTCTTC	CASSLWDREENEQFF
TRBV19	TRBD1	TRBJ2-2	.	TGTGCCAGTAGTATCACCGGGACAGGGTGGGGGGAGCTGTTTTTT	CASSITGTGWGELFF
TRBV6-5	.	TRBJ1-1	large	TGTGCCAGCAGTTACTCCCTTTGGGACCGTGAAGCTTTCTTT	CASSYSLWDREAFF
TRBV29-1	.	TRBJ2-2	.	TGCAGCGTTGTGGCTGGCACCGGGGAGCTGTTTTTT	CSVVAGTGELFF
TRBV7-9	.	TRBJ1-3	medium-sized	TGTGCCAGCAGCGGTTACTCTGGAAACACCATATATTTT	CASSGYSGNTIYF
TRBV6-5	.	TRBJ1-2	medium-sized	TGTGCCAGCAGCCCCGGGCCACGAGGCTATGGCTACACCTTC	CASSPGPRGYGYTF
TRBV6-1	.	TRBJ1-2	hyperexpanded	TGTGCCAGCAGTGAATGGTCCTGGTCGAGTGGTGGCTACACCTTC	CASSEWSWSSGGYTF
TRBV5-4	.	TRBJ1-2	medium-sized	TGTGCCAGCAGCTTGGTTGGTGGTGGCTATGGCTACACCTTC	CASSLVGGGYGYTF
TRBV30	.	TRBJ1-5	medium-sized	TGTGCCTGGAGTGTCGGGACGGGTCAGCCCCAGCATTTT	CAWSVGTGQPQHF
TRBV20-1	.	TRBJ2-7	medium-sized	TGCAGTGCTAGAGATCTGGACAGCTACGAGCAGTACTTC	CSARDLDSYEQYF
TRBV20-1	.	TRBJ1-1	medium-sized	TGCAGTGCTAGAGGAGACAGAAGGGAGGCGATAGAAGCTTTCTTT	CSARGDRREAIEAFF
TRBV11-2	.	TRBJ2-1	.	TGTGCCAGCAGCTTAGAGGCCAATGAGCAGTTCTTC	CASSLEANEQFF
TRBV11-2	.	TRBJ1-2	.	TGTGCCAGCAGCCCGGGACAAGCCTATGGCTACACCTTC	CASSPGQAYGYTF
TRBV18	TRBD1	TRBJ2-7	large	TGTGCCAGCTCACCTCCCGACAGGGGGGGCGAGCAGTACTTC	CASSPPDRGGEQYF
TRBV19	TRBD1	TRBJ1-1	.	TGTGCCAGTAGTATAGGTAGGACAGGGAGACTTACTGAAGCTTTCTTT	CASSIGRTGRLTEAFF
TRBV9	TRBD2	TRBJ2-3	large	TGTGCCAGCAGCCCAGGGCGGGGGGCAATCACAGATACGCAGTATTTT	CASSPGRGAITDTQYF
TRBV19	.	TRBJ2-7	many	TGTGCCAGTAGTATAGATGACAGAACCTACGAGCAGTACTTC	CASSIDDRTYEQYF
TRBV9	.	TRBJ1-2	medium-sized	TGTGCCAGCAGCGTAGCAGGGACTAACTATGGCTACACCTTC	CASSVAGTNYGYTF
TRBV18	.	TRBJ2-5	large	TGTGCCAGCTCACCACGATTCCAGCCCTCGGGGGTGAAGACCCAGTACTTC	CASSPRFQPSGVKTQYF
TRBV20-1	TRBD2	TRBJ2-2	few	TGCAGTGCTTTAGCGGGGGACACCGGGGAGCTGTTTTTT	CSALAGDTGELFF
TRBV2	.	TRBJ1-2	few	TGTGCCAGCAGGGGCTATGGCTACACCTTC	CASRGYGYTF
TRBV18	.	TRBJ2-3	large	TGTGCCAGCTCACCCACGGGCACAGATACGCAGTATTTT	CASSPTGTDTQYF